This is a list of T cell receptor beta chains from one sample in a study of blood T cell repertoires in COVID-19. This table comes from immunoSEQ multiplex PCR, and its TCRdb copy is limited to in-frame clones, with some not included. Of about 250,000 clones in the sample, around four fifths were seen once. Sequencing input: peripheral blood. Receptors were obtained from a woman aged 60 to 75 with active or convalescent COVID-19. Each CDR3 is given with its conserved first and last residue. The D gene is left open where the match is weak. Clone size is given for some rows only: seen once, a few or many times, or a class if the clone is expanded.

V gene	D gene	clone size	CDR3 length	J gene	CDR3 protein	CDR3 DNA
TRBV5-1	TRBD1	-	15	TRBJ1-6	CASSIQTGNNSPLHF	TGCGCCAGCAGCATACAGACAGGGAACAATTCACCCCTCCACTTT
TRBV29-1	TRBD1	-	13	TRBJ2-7	CSVRTGGSYEQYF	TGCAGCGTGAGGACAGGGGGATCCTACGAGCAGTACTTC
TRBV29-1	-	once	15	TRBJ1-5	CSVRLQGRGNQPQHF	TGCAGCGTCAGGTTACAGGGCCGGGGCAATCAGCCCCAGCATTTT
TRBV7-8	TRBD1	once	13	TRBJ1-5	CASSRTGTQPQHF	TGTGCCAGCAGCCGGACAGGGACCCAGCCCCAGCATTTT
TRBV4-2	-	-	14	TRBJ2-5	CASSQDRGPETQYF	TGTGCCAGCAGCCAAGATCGGGGTCCAGAGACCCAGTACTTC
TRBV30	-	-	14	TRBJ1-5	CAWSLAGLNQPQHF	TGTGCCTGGAGCTTGGCAGGGCTTAATCAGCCCCAGCATTTT
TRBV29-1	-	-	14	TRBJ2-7	CSVDPTGAGYEQYF	TGCAGCGTTGACCCCACAGGGGCGGGATACGAGCAGTACTTC
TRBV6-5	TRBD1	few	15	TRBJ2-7	CASSSGTEGSGEQYF	TGTGCCAGCAGCTCTGGGACAGAGGGGAGCGGCGAGCAGTACTTC
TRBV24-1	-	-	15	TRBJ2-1	CATSDLGQGGNEQFF	TGTGCCACCAGTGATTTAGGTCAGGGGGGAAATGAGCAGTTCTTC
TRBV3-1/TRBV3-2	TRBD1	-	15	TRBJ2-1	CASSGTGQGHNEQFF	TGTGCCAGCAGCGGAACGGGACAGGGTCACAATGAGCAGTTCTTC
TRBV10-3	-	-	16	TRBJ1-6	CAISESTGPANSPLHF	TGTGCCATCAGTGAGTCGACAGGCCCGGCTAATTCACCCCTCCACTTT
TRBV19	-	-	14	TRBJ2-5	CASSPQGPQETQYF	TGTGCCAGTAGCCCGCAGGGGCCCCAAGAGACCCAGTACTTC
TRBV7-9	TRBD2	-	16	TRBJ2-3	CASSLGTSGTTDTQYF	TGTGCCAGCAGCCTCGGGACTAGCGGTACCACAGATACGCAGTATTTT
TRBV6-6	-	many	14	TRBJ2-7	CASSYRDSSYEQYF	TGTGCCAGCAGTTACCGGGACTCTTCCTACGAGCAGTACTTC
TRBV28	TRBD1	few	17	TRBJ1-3	CASSLWGGTGAGNTIYF	TGTGCCAGCAGTTTATGGGGGGGGACAGGGGCAGGAAACACCATATATTTT
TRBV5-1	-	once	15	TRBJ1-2	CASSLDRDFNYGYTF	TGCGCCAGCAGCTTGGACAGGGATTTTAACTATGGCTACACCTTC
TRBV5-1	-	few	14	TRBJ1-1	CASSLGTLNTEAFF	TGCGCCAGCAGCTTGGGCACACTGAACACTGAAGCTTTCTTT
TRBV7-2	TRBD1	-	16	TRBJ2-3	CASRHGQGAGTDTQYF	TGTGCCAGCAGGCATGGACAGGGGGCAGGTACAGATACGCAGTATTTT
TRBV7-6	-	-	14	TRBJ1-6	CASSSTGYNSPLHF	TGTGCCAGCAGTTCGACAGGATATAATTCACCCCTCCACTTT
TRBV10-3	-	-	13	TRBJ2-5	CAISTQGLETQYF	TGTGCCATCAGTACACAGGGATTGGAGACCCAGTACTTC
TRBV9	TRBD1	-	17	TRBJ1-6	CASSTRDRGIYNSPLHF	TGTGCCAGCAGCACCCGGGACAGGGGGATCTATAATTCACCCCTCCACTTT